This TCR beta chain was documented in a study of blood T cell repertoires in COVID-19. Study-wide background: The samples span acute and convalescent COVID-19 from the United States, Italy and Spain. Sources were T cells, B-cell-depleted T cells, or PBMCs; the material itself was cDNA or gDNA.

Trimming shortened V by 0 bases and J by 5 bases, and 17 bases separated the two germline ends. Per germline, CDR1 GTSNPN and CDR2 SVGIG (reference sequence). This CDR3 has 16 residues. In the original workflow: Reference gene primer amplification yielded estimated nucleated cell counts. TCRdb keeps only in-frame clones here, not all; method: immunoSEQ multiplex PCR. Clone size and the V and J calls come from that table; the DNA yielded D and trimming. The profile covers about 140,000 clones, with approximately 84% appearing a single time and approximately 3.9% taken by the ten largest. The sequence came from a woman aged 55-75 years with acute or convalescent COVID-19. The V gene is TRBV30, the J gene TRBJ1-5; D is possibly TRBD1 (5 bases). Sequencing used peripheral blood. CDR3 sequence reads: CAWSVLSTGWDQPQHF. CDR3 coding DNA: TGTGCCTGGAGTGTACTCAGTACAGGTTGGGATCAGCCCCAGCATTTT.